This T cell receptor (beta chain) stems from a study of blood T cell repertoires in COVID-19. About the study: Donors in the United States, Italy and Spain gave samples during acute or convalescent COVID-19.

Source study methods: Nucleated cell counts were estimated from reference gene primer amplification. Clones were read by immunoSEQ multiplex PCR, and TCRdb kept only the in-frame ones, dropping some. That table is the source of V, J and clone size, and D and trimming were worked out from the DNA. This table holds about 320,000 clones, about 90% found once. This clone was seen just once. This CDR3 is 14 amino acids long. Looked up from germline, CDR1 is LNHDA and CDR2 is SQIVND (reference sequence). With 4 bases removed from V and 1 base from J, the gap between germline ends came to 8 bases. The rearrangement uses TRBV19 and TRBJ1-5, with a weak D call TRBD1 (5 bases). The TCR was taken from a man aged 25-40 years who had recovered from COVID-19. The sequencing sample was made of PBMCs or T cells enriched from blood (not recorded which). DNA for the CDR3: TGTGCCAGTAGTACGCGACAGAGCAATCAGCCCCAGCATTTT. Protein sequence: CASSTRQSNQPQHF.